The 14 T cell receptor beta chains listed next were all sequenced from one sample in a study of vaccination and CD4 T cells after COVID-19. The antigens for these receptors are not known. Sequencing of the DNA from cultured CD4+ T cells was carried out with the Oncomine TCR Beta short-read assay. TCRdb used MiXCR to reprocess the PCR reads, holding one entry per CDR3 protein. The repertoire holds about 15,000 distinct CDR3 sequences, with 63% as singletons. Treatment denoted: roughly nine-day PBMC culture with coronavirus spike peptide pools or control peptides (ViraFEST assay). The sample was CD4+ T cells from blood, cultured in vitro. These receptor sequences come from a human donor who had recovered from COVID-19.

The chain recombines TRBV12-3 or TRBV12-4 with TRBJ2-5, with D tentatively TRBD2 (5 bases). CDR3 length: 13 residues. The V end was cut by 3 bases, the J end by 10 bases, with 15 bases between. In DNA, the CDR3 is TGTGCCAGCAGTTTGGGGTTGTGGGGAGACCAGTACTTC. This translates into CASSLGLWGDQYF.

The chain uses TRBV5-1 and TRBJ2-7; D not certain. The V end lost 0 bases, the J end lost 0 bases, and 10 bases lay between the germline ends. The CDR3 spans 15 residues. Looked up from germline, CDR1 is SGHRS and CDR2 is YFSETQ. The chain's CDR3 is CASSLGSEVSYEQYF. The CDR3 coding sequence is TGCGCCAGCAGCTTGGGGAGCGAAGTCTCCTACGAGCAGTACTTC.

The rearrangement uses TRBV15 and TRBJ1-5, with TRBD1 matching over 10 bases. Germline CDR1 is LNHNV and CDR2 is YYDKDF (reference sequence). The CDR3 has 16 amino acids. The ends lost 3 bases at V and 3 bases at J; junction bases unmatched: 5. The CDR3 here is CATSRGTGVINQPQHF. CDR3 coding DNA: TGTGCCACCAGCAGGGGGACAGGGGTAATCAATCAGCCCCAGCATTTT.

The chain is built from TRBV7-8 and TRBJ2-7; 7 bases fit TRBD1. CDR1 and CDR2 (germline): SGHVS, FQNEAQ. This CDR3 comprises 16 residues. V lost 2 bases, J lost 9 bases, and 16 bases stayed unmatched. The CDR3 coding sequence is TGTGCCAGCAGCTTATTGGGCCCCCGGGACAGCCTATGGCAGTACTTC. Its translation is CASSLLGPRDSLWQYF. Based on the CDR3 plus reference TRBV7-8 and TRBJ2-7, the full variable domain is GAGVSQSPRYKVAKRGQDVALRCDPISGHVSLFWYQQALGQGPEFLTYFQNEAQLDKSGLPSDRFFAERPEGSVSTLKIQRTQQEDSAVYLCASSLLGPRDSLWQYFGPGTRLTVT.

The gene calls are TRBV4-1 and TRBJ2-3; 9 nucleotides line up with TRBD2. V lost 4 bases, J lost 10 bases, and 3 bases stayed unmatched. Germline V gene lookup returns CDR1 MGHRA and CDR2 YSYEKL. CDR3 length equals 12 residues. The CDR3 nucleotides are TGCGCCAGCAGCCCCGTAGCGGGGGCGCAGTATTTT. It encodes CASSPVAGAQYF.

The V and J genes are TRBV7-9 and TRBJ1-2; D gene unclear. Per the germline V gene, CDR1 is SEHNR and CDR2 is FQNEAQ (reference sequence). The CDR3 totals 14 residues. With 1 base removed from V and 0 bases from J, the gap between germline ends came to 6 bases. Here the CDR3 reads CASSLGGANYGYTF. The CDR3 DNA follows: TGTGCCAGCAGCTTAGGCGGAGCTAACTATGGCTACACCTTC.

J is TRBJ1-3 and V is TRBV20-1; tentatively, D is TRBD1 (6 bases). The CDR3 consists of 13 residues. Per the germline V gene, CDR1 is DFQATT and CDR2 is SNEGSKA (reference sequence). V lost 0 bases to trimming and J lost 8 bases, with 11 bases between them. CDR3 DNA sequence: TGCAGTGCTAGAGATCAAGGGGGTGACACCATATATTTT. It codes for CSARDQGGDTIYF.

The DNA for the CDR3 is TGTGCCAGCAGCTTAACTGGGGGACAGCTCTCCTACGAGCAGTACTTC. Residues: CASSLTGGQLSYEQYF. The rearrangement joins TRBV7-3 to TRBJ2-7, with 7 bases identical to TRBD1. The V and J ends lost 0 bases and 0 bases, in that order; junction bases with no gene match: 5. Germline CDR1 SGHTA, CDR2 FQGTGA. The CDR3 runs 16 residues.

The rearrangement uses TRBV5-5 and TRBJ2-5; D is undetermined. Trimming left V 6 bases short and J 2 bases short, with 11 bases between. This CDR3 is 13 amino acids long. Per germline, CDR1 SGHKS and CDR2 YYEKEE (reference sequence). The CDR3 sequence: CASTRQRQETQYF. The CDR3 region has the DNA TGTGCCAGCACCCGACAAAGACAAGAGACCCAGTACTTC. The full variable domain, with the rest looked up from reference TRBV5-5 and TRBJ2-5, is DAGVTQSPTHLIKTRGQQVTLRCSPISGHKSVSWYQQVLGQGPQFIFQYYEKEERGRGNFPDRFSARQFPNYSSELNVNALLLGDSALYLCASTRQRQETQYFGPGTRLLVL.

This chain links TRBV6-5 with TRBJ1-2; 7 bases agree with TRBD1. CDR1 is MNHEY, CDR2 SVGAGI, per germline. The V segment lost 2 bases and the J segment 4 bases; nucleotides outside the gene matches: 10. The CDR3 contains 16 residues. In DNA, the CDR3 is TGTGCCAGCAGTTACCAAGGACAGGCCCCCCTCTATGGCTACACCTTC. This translates into CASSYQGQAPLYGYTF.

The rearrangement links TRBV12-3 or TRBV12-4 to TRBJ1-2, with D tentatively TRBD1 (5 bases). CDR3 length: 13 residues. Trimming left V 5 bases short and J 8 bases short, with 15 bases between. The CDR3, as DNA: TGTGCCAGCAGTGAAAATGGGGGTCGCGGCTACACCTTC. Translation gives CASSENGGRGYTF.

With respect to this clonotype: The junction shows a germline mismatch at one end, possibly a read error. The chain recombines TRBV6-1 with TRBJ2-7, with 9 bases matching TRBD1. The CDR3 has 17 amino acids. Germline values: CDR1 MNHNS, CDR2 SASEGT. CDR3 protein: CASTEERTGVASYEQHF. As DNA, the CDR3 is TGTGCCAGCACAGAAGAGCGGACAGGGGTGGCGTCCTACGAGCAGCACTTC.

This clonotype was seen a single time. This chain uses TRBV7-2 with TRBJ2-7; 14 bases are a match to TRBD2. Germline trimming cut 5 bases from V and 1 base from J; bases unmatched to any gene: 7. The CDR3 is 17 residues long. Germline assignment: CDR1 SGHTA and CDR2 FQGNSA. The CDR3 nucleotides read TGTGCCAGCAGCGGCGGGACTAGCGGGAGCAGATCCTACGAGCAGTACTTC. It codes for CASSGGTSGSRSYEQYF.

The rearrangement joins TRBV20-1 to TRBJ1-1, with 8 nucleotides matching TRBD1. CDR3 size: 16 residues. J was trimmed by 1 base and V by 5 bases; bases with no gene match: 12. Looked up from germline, CDR1 is DFQATT and CDR2 is SNEGSKA (reference sequence). The CDR3 nucleotides are TGCAGTGCTGTGGACGGTCAGGGGGCGGGGAACACTGAAGCTTTCTTT. Protein sequence: CSAVDGQGAGNTEAFF.